These T cell receptor beta chains were read from a single sample in a study of PD-1 blockade in classical Hodgkin lymphoma. The table came from immunoSEQ multiplex PCR; TCRdb's copy has only in-frame clones and leaves some out. The data show around 26,000 clones, with 60% to 85% seen just once and roughly 8% held by the top ten. Sequencing was performed on peripheral blood mononuclear cells (PBMCs), taken before the second cycle of nivolumab. The receptors were gathered from a human donor with classical Hodgkin lymphoma. The CDR3 runs from the conserved cysteine through the conserved F or W. The D gene is left open where the match is weak. A row's size may be missing; if present it is once, few, many or a size class.

NA | TRBJ1-4 | TRBD1 | 14 | TRBV5-1 | CASSPDRGPEKLFF | TGCGCCAGCAGCCCGGACAGGGGGCCGGAGAAACTGTTTTTT
NA | TRBJ2-7 | NA | 13 | TRBV15 | CATSRDSSYEQYF | TGTGCCACCAGCAGGGACAGCTCCTACGAGCAGTACTTC
NA | TRBJ1-4 | NA | 14 | TRBV7-9 | CASSAETVGEKLFF | TGTGCCAGCAGCGCCGAAACGGTCGGTGAAAAACTGTTTTTT
NA | TRBJ1-3 | NA | 12 | TRBV25-1 | CASTSWGNTIYF | TGTGCCAGCACTTCCTGGGGAAACACCATATATTTT
NA | TRBJ2-7 | NA | 13 | TRBV5-1 | CASSMDAASEQYF | TGCGCCAGCAGCATGGACGCCGCTTCCGAGCAGTACTTC
NA | TRBJ2-2 | NA | 16 | TRBV4-1 | CASSQDERPGVGELFF | TGCGCCAGCAGCCAAGATGAACGGCCCGGGGTCGGGGAGCTGTTTTTT
NA | TRBJ2-1 | NA | 15 | TRBV30 | CAWSMYSLDYNEQFF | TGTGCCTGGAGTATGTATAGCCTAGACTACAATGAGCAGTTCTTC
once | TRBJ2-7 | TRBD2 | 14 | TRBV15 | CATSSGTSGYEQYF | TGTGCCACCAGCAGCGGGACTAGCGGTTACGAGCAGTACTTC
once | TRBJ2-1 | TRBD2 | 16 | TRBV5-1 | CASSYYSGSTYNEQFF | TGCGCCAGCAGCTATTATAGCGGGAGCACCTACAATGAGCAGTTCTTC
NA | TRBJ2-5 | TRBD2 | 16 | TRBV9 | CASSGVTSGSAETQYF | TGTGCCAGCAGCGGGGTGACTAGCGGGAGCGCGGAGACCCAGTACTTC
NA | TRBJ1-3 | NA | 15 | TRBV9 | CASSSSGGLGNTIYF | TGTGCCAGCAGCAGTAGTGGGGGGCTCGGAAACACCATATATTTT
NA | TRBJ2-1 | NA | 15 | TRBV7-2 | CASSLVDSSYNEQFF | TGTGCCAGCAGCTTGGTAGATAGCTCCTACAATGAGCAGTTCTTC
NA | TRBJ2-7 | NA | 14 | TRBV4-3 | CASSPGPAAYEQYF | TGCGCCAGCAGCCCCGGACCGGCGGCCTACGAGCAGTACTTC
NA | TRBJ2-4 | TRBD2 | 14 | TRBV15 | CATSRGLAENIQYF | TGTGCCACCAGCAGGGGACTAGCGGAAAACATTCAGTACTTC
NA | TRBJ1-3 | TRBD1 | 16 | TRBV28 | CASSFAGGSSGNTIYF | TGTGCCAGCAGTTTCGCAGGGGGCAGCTCTGGAAACACCATATATTTT
NA | TRBJ1-1 | NA | 13 | TRBV27 | CASTDRLNTEAFF | TGTGCCAGTACCGACAGACTGAACACTGAAGCTTTCTTT
NA | TRBJ2-7 | TRBD1 | 13 | TRBV2 | CASSLDRAHEQYF | TGTGCCAGCAGCCTGGACAGGGCCCACGAGCAGTACTTC
NA | TRBJ2-7 | NA | 12 | TRBV14 | CASSQDGYEQYF | TGTGCCAGCAGCCAAGATGGCTACGAGCAGTACTTC
NA | TRBJ2-7 | NA | 14 | TRBV11-2 | CASSLGPQGYEQYF | TGTGCCAGCAGCTTAGGTCCCCAGGGGTACGAGCAGTACTTC
NA | TRBJ2-2 | NA | 15 | TRBV9 | CASTSTDGDTGELFF | TGTGCCAGCACCTCTACCGACGGGGACACCGGGGAGCTGTTTTTT
NA | TRBJ1-2 | NA | 13 | TRBV28 | CASSSLGRDGYTF | TGTGCCAGCAGTTCACTGGGACGAGATGGCTACACCTTC
NA | TRBJ2-1 | TRBD2 | 15 | TRBV28 | CASSFRAGAINEQFF | TGTGCCAGCAGTTTCCGAGCGGGAGCTATCAATGAGCAGTTCTTC
NA | TRBJ1-2 | TRBD1 | 14 | TRBV28 | CASSGDRGNYGYTF | TGTGCCAGCAGTGGGGACAGGGGGAACTATGGCTACACCTTC
NA | TRBJ2-5 | NA | 17 | TRBV4-2 | CASSQETKWGLQETQYF | TGTGCCAGCAGCCAAGAGACTAAGTGGGGCCTCCAAGAGACCCAGTACTTC
NA | TRBJ2-1 | NA | 12 | TRBV6-1 | CASYDGDNEQFF | TGTGCCAGCTACGACGGAGACAATGAGCAGTTCTTC
NA | TRBJ1-2 | NA | 15 | TRBV15 | CATSRDLAGGSGYTF | TGTGCCACCAGCAGAGATTTGGCAGGCGGGAGTGGCTACACCTTC
NA | TRBJ2-2 | TRBD2 | 16 | TRBV18 | CASSPTGLPYTGELFF | TGTGCCAGCTCACCAACGGGACTACCCTACACCGGGGAGCTGTTTTTT
NA | TRBJ2-2 | TRBD2 | 18 | TRBV7-2 | CASSLAWRGAREGGELFF | TGTGCCAGCAGCTTAGCCTGGCGGGGGGCGAGGGAGGGCGGGGAGCTGTTTTTT
NA | TRBJ2-7 | NA | 14 | TRBV9 | CASSVREVSYEQYF | TGTGCCAGCAGCGTCAGGGAGGTCTCCTACGAGCAGTACTTC
NA | TRBJ2-7 | TRBD2 | 13 | TRBV19 | CASSTREGYEQYF | TGTGCCAGTAGTACGCGGGAGGGCTACGAGCAGTACTTC
few | TRBJ2-5 | TRBD2 | 14 | TRBV10-3 | CAISVAGDKETQYF | TGTGCCATCAGTGTAGCGGGAGATAAAGAGACCCAGTACTTC
few | TRBJ2-1 | TRBD2 | 16 | TRBV4-1 | CASSQVRLAVYNEQFF | TGCGCCAGCAGCCAAGTAAGGCTAGCGGTGTACAATGAGCAGTTCTTC
NA | TRBJ2-1 | NA | 16 | TRBV4-1 | CASSHHHGLDGYEQFF | TGCGCCAGCAGCCACCACCACGGGCTAGACGGCTATGAGCAGTTCTTC
NA | TRBJ2-3 | NA | 14 | TRBV5-4 | CASSYRDSGDTQYF | TGTGCCAGCAGCTACCGGGACTCGGGAGATACGCAGTATTTT
few | TRBJ2-5 | TRBD2 | 14 | TRBV5-1 | CASSHGLAEETQYF | TGCGCCAGCAGCCACGGTCTAGCGGAAGAGACCCAGTACTTC
NA | TRBJ2-1 | TRBD2 | 20 | TRBV5-1 | CASSLATSSGRSPRERGQFF | TGCGCCAGCAGCTTGGCCACCTCTAGCGGGAGGTCGCCAAGGGAAAGGGGGCAGTTCTTC
few | TRBJ1-5 | NA | 15 | TRBV19 | CASSIEHLLVPPQHF | TGTGCCAGTAGTATAGAGCATCTCTTGGTACCTCCCCAGCATTTT
NA | TRBJ1-5 | NA | 13 | TRBV5-7 | CASSLPTSQPQHF | TGTGCCAGCAGCCTGCCTACTTCTCAGCCCCAGCATTTT
NA | TRBJ2-7 | NA | 14 | TRBV28 | CASSGVRDSYEQYF | TGTGCCAGCAGTGGGGTCCGGGACTCCTACGAGCAGTACTTC
NA | TRBJ2-7 | TRBD2 | 12 | TRBV2 | CASSPGGYEQYF | TGTGCCAGCAGTCCGGGGGGCTACGAGCAGTACTTC